This T cell receptor beta chain was found in a study of CD8 T cells in ankylosing spondylitis. Construction of TCR beta libraries was performed using quantitative 5'-RACE with molecular barcodes. TCRdb recomputed calls from the 5' RACE reads with MiXCR, one row per CDR3 protein. The sample records roughly 150,000 distinct CDR3 sequences, 30% to 35% being singletons. This clonotype was recorded a few times. Its specificity is not known. The V segment lost 3 bases and the J segment 9 bases; nucleotides outside the gene matches: 4. In germline, CDR1 is MDHEN, CDR2 SYDVKM. CDR3 length equals 14 residues. Study-level results: It was reported that disease-linked clones were significantly enriched in matched ankylosing spondylitis synovial fluid. Relatively rare in peripheral blood, disease-linked clones were also CD8+. Apparently characteristic of ankylosing spondylitis blood was a TCR beta motif (about 8 highly homologous variants).

This clonotype was obtained from a male donor with ankylosing spondylitis. The sequenced sample consisted of synovial fluid, either unsorted or a sorted T cell fraction (not recorded which). This chain links TRBV28 with TRBJ2-1, with TRBD2 matching over 11 bases. The CDR3 DNA follows: TGTGCCAGCAGTTTTTCCGGGACTAGCGGTGAGCAGTTCTTC. Amino acids: CASSFSGTSGEQFF.